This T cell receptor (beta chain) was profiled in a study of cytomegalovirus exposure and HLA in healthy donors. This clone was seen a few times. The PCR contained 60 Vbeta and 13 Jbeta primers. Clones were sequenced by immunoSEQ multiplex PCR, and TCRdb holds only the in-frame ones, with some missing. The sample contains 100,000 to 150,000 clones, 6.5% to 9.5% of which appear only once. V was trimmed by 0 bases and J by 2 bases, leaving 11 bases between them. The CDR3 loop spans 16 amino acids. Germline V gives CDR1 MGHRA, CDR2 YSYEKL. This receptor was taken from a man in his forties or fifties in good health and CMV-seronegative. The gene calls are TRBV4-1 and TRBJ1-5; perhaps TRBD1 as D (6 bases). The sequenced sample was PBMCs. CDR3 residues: CASSQDGGIGNQPQHF. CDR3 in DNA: TGCGCCAGCAGCCAAGATGGGGGCATAGGCAATCAGCCCCAGCATTTT.